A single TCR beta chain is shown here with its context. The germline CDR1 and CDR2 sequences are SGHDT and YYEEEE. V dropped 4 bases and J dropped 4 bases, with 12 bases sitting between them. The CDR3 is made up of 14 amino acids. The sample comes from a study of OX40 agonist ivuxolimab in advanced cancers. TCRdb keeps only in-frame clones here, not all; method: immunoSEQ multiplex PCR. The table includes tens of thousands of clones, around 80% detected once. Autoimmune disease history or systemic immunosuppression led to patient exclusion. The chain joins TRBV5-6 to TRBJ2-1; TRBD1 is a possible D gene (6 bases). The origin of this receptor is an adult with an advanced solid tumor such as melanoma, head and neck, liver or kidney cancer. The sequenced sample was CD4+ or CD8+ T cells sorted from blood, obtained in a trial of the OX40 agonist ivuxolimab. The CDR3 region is CASSAGTPYNEQFF. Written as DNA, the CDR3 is TGTGCCAGCAGCGCCGGGACACCTTACAATGAGCAGTTCTTC.